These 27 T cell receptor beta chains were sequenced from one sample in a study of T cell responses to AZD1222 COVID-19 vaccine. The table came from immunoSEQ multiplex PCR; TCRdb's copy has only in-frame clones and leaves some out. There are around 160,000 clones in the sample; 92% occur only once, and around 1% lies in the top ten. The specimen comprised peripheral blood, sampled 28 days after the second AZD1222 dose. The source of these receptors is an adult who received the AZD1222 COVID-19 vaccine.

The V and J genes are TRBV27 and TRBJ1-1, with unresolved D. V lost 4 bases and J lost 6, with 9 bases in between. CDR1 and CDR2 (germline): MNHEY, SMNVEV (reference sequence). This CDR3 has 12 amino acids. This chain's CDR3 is CASSSRVAEAFF. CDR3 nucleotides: TGTGCCAGCAGTTCAAGGGTGGCTGAAGCTTTCTTT.

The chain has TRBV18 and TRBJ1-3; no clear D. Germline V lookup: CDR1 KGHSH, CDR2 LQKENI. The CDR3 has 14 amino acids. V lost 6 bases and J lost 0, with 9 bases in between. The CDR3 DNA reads TGTGCCAGCTCTGAACAGCGCTCTGGAAACACCATATATTTT. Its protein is CASSEQRSGNTIYF.

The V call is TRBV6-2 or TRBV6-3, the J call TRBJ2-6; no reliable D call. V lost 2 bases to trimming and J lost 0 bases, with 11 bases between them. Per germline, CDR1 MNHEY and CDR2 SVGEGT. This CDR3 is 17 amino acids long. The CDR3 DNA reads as TGTGCCAGCAGTTACCCCCTAGGGCGCTCTGGGGCCAACGTCCTGACTTTC. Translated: CASSYPLGRSGANVLTF.

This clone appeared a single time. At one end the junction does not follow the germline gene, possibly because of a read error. The CDR3 DNA follows: TGTGCTAGCAGCTTAGCGCCGGGGGAAAATGAAAAACTGTTTTTT. This sequence encodes CASSLAPGENEKLFF. The chain joins TRBV7-7 to TRBJ1-4, with a weak D call TRBD1 (5 bases). The CDR3 spans 15 residues. Germline values: CDR1 SSHAT, CDR2 FNYEAQ (reference sequence).

For the CDR3, the DNA is TGCGCCAGCAGCTTCCGGACAGGGCAGTACGAGCAGTACTTC. Its protein product is CASSFRTGQYEQYF. The chain joins TRBV5-1 to TRBJ2-7; 8 bases map to TRBD1. The germline CDR1 and CDR2 sequences are SGHRS and YFSETQ. V was clipped by 2 bases and J by 4 bases; unmatched bases: 5. The CDR3 extends over 14 amino acids.

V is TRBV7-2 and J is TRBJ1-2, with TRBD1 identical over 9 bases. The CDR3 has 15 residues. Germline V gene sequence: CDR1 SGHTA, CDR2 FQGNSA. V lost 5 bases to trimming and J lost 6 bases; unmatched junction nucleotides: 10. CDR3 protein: CASSEWTGEVDGYTF. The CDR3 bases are TGTGCCAGCAGCGAGTGGACAGGGGAGGTAGATGGCTACACCTTC.

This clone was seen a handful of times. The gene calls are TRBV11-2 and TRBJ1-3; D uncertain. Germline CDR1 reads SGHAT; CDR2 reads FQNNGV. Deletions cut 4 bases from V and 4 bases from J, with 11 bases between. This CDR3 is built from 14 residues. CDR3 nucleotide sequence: TGTGCCAGCAGCTCGGGCTGGGAAGGAAACACCATATATTTT. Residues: CASSSGWEGNTIYF.

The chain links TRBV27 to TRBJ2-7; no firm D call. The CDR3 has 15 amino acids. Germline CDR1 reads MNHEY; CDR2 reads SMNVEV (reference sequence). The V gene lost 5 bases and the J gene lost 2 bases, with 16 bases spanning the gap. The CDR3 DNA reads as TGTGCCAGCAGTCCAAAGGGTTTGGGAACCTACGAGCAGTACTTC. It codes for CASSPKGLGTYEQYF.

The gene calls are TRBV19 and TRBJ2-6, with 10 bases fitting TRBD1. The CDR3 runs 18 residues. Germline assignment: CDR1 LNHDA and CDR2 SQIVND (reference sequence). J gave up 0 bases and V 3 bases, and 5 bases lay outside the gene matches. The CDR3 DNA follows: TGTGCCAGTAGTATTAGACAGGGGGCTAGCTCTGGGGCCAACGTCCTGACTTTC. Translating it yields CASSIRQGASSGANVLTF. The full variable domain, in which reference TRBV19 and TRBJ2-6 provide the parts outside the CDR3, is DGGITQSPKYLFRKEGQNVTLSCEQNLNHDAMYWYRQDPGQGLRLIYYSQIVNDFQKGDIAEGYSVSREKKESFPLTVTSAQKNPTAFYLCASSIRQGASSGANVLTFGAGSRLTVL.

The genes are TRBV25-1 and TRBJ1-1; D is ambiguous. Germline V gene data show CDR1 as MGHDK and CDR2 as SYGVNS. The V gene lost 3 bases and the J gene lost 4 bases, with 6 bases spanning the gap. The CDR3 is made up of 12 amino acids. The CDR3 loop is CASSDHLTEAFF. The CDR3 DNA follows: TGTGCCAGCAGTGACCACCTCACTGAAGCTTTCTTT.

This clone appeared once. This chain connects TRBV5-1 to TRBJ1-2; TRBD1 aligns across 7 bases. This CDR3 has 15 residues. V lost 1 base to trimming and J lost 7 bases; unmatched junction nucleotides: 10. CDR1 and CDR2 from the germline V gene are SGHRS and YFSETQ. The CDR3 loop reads CASSLFQQGSGGYTF. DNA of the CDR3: TGCGCCAGCAGCTTGTTCCAACAGGGGTCGGGTGGCTACACCTTC.

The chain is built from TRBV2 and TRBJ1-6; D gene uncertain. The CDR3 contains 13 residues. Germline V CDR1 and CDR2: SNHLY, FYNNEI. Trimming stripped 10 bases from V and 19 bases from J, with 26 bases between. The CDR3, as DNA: TGTGCCACCACCGGCAACGAGGGTGGTAGGCAACACTTT. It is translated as CATTGNEGGRQHF.

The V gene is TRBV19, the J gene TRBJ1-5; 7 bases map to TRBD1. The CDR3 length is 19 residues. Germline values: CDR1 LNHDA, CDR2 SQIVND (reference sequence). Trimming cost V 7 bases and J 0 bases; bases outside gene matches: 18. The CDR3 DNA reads TGTGCCAGTATTCCCCTCATATCGACAGGGCCGTATAGCAATCAGCCCCAGCATTTT. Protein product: CASIPLISTGPYSNQPQHF.

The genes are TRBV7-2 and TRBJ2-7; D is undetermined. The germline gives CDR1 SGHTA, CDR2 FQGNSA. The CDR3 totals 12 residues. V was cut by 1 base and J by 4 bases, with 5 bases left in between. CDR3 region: CASSLDLYEQYF. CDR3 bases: TGTGCCAGCAGCTTAGACCTGTACGAGCAGTACTTC.

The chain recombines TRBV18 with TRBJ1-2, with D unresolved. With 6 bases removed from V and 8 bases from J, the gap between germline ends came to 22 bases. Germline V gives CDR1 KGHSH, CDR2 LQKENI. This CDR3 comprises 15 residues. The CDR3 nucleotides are TGTGCCAGCTCCCCAAGCGACGGATCTGGGGAAGGCTACACCTTC. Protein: CASSPSDGSGEGYTF.

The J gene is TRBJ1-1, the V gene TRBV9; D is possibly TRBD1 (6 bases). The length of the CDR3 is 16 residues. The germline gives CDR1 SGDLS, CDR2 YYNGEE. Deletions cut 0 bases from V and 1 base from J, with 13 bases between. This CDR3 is CASSVGIGTSNTEAFF. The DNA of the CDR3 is TGTGCCAGCAGCGTAGGTATCGGGACATCGAACACTGAAGCTTTCTTT.

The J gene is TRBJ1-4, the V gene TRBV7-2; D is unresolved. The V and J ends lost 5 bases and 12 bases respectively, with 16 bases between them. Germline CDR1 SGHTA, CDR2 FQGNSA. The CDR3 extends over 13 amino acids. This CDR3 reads CASSKDRTQELFF. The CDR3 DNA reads TGTGCCAGCAGCAAAGACCGGACTCAAGAACTGTTTTTT.

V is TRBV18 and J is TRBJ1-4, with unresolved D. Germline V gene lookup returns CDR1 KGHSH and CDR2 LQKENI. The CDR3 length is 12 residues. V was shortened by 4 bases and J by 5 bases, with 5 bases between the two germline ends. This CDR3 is CASSLLNEKLFF. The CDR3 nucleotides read TGTGCCAGCTCACTACTAAATGAAAAACTGTTTTTT.

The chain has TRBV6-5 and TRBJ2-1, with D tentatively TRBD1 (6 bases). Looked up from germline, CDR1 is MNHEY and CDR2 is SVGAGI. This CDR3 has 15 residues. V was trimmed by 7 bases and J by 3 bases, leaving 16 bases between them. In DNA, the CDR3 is TGTGCCAGCACCCCAACAGGGACGCTCTACAATGAGCAGTTCTTC. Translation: CASTPTGTLYNEQFF.

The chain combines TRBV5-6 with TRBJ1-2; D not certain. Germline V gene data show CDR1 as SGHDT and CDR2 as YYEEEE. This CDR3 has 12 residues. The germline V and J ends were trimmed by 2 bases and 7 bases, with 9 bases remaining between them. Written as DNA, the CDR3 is TGTGCCAGCAGCTTACTTAGCGTTGGCTACACCTTC. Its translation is CASSLLSVGYTF.

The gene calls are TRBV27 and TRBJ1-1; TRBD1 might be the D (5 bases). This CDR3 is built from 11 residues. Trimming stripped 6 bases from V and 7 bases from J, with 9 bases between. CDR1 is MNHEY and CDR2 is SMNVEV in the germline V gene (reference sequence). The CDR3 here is CASSRGLEAFF. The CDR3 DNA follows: TGTGCCAGCAGCCGGGGACTTGAAGCTTTCTTT.

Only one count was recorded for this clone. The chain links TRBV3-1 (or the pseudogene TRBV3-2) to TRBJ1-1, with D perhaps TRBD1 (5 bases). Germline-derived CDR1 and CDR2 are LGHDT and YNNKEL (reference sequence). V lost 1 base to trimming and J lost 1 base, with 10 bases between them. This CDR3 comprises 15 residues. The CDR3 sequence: CASSQGWGQNTEAFF. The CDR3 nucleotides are TGTGCCAGCAGCCAAGGATGGGGCCAGAACACTGAAGCTTTCTTT.

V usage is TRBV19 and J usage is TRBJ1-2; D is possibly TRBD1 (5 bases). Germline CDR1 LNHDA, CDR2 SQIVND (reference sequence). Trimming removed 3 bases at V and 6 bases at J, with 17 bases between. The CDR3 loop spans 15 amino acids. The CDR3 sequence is CASSIAGGTPHGYTF. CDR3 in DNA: TGTGCCAGTAGTATTGCCGGCGGGACGCCCCATGGCTACACCTTC.

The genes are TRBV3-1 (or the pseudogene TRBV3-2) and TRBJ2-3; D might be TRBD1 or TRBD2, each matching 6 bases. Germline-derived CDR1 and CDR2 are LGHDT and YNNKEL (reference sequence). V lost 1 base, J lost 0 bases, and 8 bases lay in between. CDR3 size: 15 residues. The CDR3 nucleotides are TGTGCCAGCAGCCAAGGGGGGGCGAGCACAGATACGCAGTATTTT. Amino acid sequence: CASSQGGASTDTQYF.

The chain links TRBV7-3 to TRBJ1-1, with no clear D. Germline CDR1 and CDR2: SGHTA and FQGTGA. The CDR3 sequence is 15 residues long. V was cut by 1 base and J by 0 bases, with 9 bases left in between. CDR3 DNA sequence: TGTGCCAGCAGCTTAATGGGCGGGATGAACACTGAAGCTTTCTTT. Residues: CASSLMGGMNTEAFF.

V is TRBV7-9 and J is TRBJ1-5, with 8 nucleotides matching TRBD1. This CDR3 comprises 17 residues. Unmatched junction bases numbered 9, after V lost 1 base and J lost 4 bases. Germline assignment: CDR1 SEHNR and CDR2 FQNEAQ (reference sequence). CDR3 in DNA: TGTGCCAGCAGCTTAGGGACGGGCAGGGGGCGGAATCAGCCCCAGCATTTT. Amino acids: CASSLGTGRGRNQPQHF.

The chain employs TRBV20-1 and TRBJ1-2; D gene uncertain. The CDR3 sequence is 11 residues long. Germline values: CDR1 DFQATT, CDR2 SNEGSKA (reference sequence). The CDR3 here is CSGEGNYGYTF. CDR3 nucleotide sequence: TGCAGCGGGGAGGGAAACTATGGCTACACCTTC.